The 8 T cell receptor beta chains below all came from one sample that was sequenced in a study of blood T cell repertoires in COVID-19. Clones were sequenced by immunoSEQ multiplex PCR, and TCRdb holds only the in-frame ones, with some missing. The sample consists of roughly 100,000 clones, 70% to 90% of them appearing once. Specimen: peripheral blood. The receptors were sampled from a woman in her sixties or seventies with acute or convalescent COVID-19.

The DNA of the CDR3 is TGTGCCAGCACCCTAAAGGACAGGAACACTGAAGCTTTCTTT. Translation gives CASTLKDRNTEAFF. The chain carries TRBV6-6 and TRBJ1-1, with D tentatively TRBD1 (6 bases). The ends were cut back, 7 bases at V and 1 base at J, with 13 bases in the middle. CDR3 length equals 14 residues. Germline V gives CDR1 MNHNY, CDR2 SVGAGI (reference sequence).

In nucleotides, the CDR3 is TGTGCCAGCAGTGACTATACGCAGTATTTT. The encoded protein is CASSDYTQYF. The J gene is TRBJ2-3, the V gene TRBV25-1; D is ambiguous. There are 10 residues in the CDR3. From germline, CDR1 is MGHDK and CDR2 SYGVNS. V was cut by 3 bases and J by 7 bases, with 2 bases left in between.

In DNA form, the CDR3 reads TGTGCCAGCAGTTTGGGACTAGCGGGTGGGGGCACAGATACGCAGTATTTT. This sequence encodes CASSLGLAGGGTDTQYF. J is TRBJ2-3 and V is TRBV28; TRBD2 matches at 12 bases. The V segment lost 3 bases and the J segment 1 base; nucleotides outside the gene matches: 5. Germline lookup yields CDR1 MDHEN and CDR2 SYDVKM. The CDR3 is made up of 17 amino acids.

This clone showed up just once. V usage is TRBV19 and J usage is TRBJ1-5; TRBD1 agrees at 9 bases. Germline CDR1 reads LNHDA; CDR2 reads SQIVND (reference sequence). The CDR3 has 19 residues. With 2 bases clipped from V and 1 base from J, the junction kept 12 bases outside the gene matches. The CDR3 sequence is CASSIRWTGEAGSNQPQHF. In DNA, the CDR3 is TGTGCCAGTAGTATAAGATGGACAGGGGAGGCTGGGAGCAATCAGCCCCAGCATTTT.

V usage is TRBV7-8 and J usage is TRBJ1-6; TRBD1 is a possible D gene (5 bases). CDR3 length equals 15 residues. The V gene's germline CDR1 is SGHVS and CDR2 FQNEAQ. The V end lost 5 bases, the J end lost 10 bases, and 18 bases lay between the germline ends. This CDR3 is CASSRAELPGSPLHF. In nucleotides, the CDR3 is TGTGCCAGCAGCCGCGCGGAACTCCCAGGGTCACCCCTCCACTTT. Full variable domain (outside the CDR3, taken from reference TRBV7-8 and TRBJ1-6): GAGVSQSPRYKVAKRGQDVALRCDPISGHVSLFWYQQALGQGPEFLTYFQNEAQLDKSGLPSDRFFAERPEGSVSTLKIQRTQQEDSAVYLCASSRAELPGSPLHFGNGTRLTVT.

This clone was picked up many times. Written as DNA, the CDR3 is TGCAGTGTGACAGCCTCCTACGAGCAGTACTTC. Its protein product is CSVTASYEQYF. This chain uses TRBV20-1 with TRBJ2-7; possibly TRBD1 for D (5 bases). CDR3 length: 11 residues. The V gene lost 7 bases and the J gene lost 0 bases, with 7 bases spanning the gap. CDR1 DFQATT and CDR2 SNEGSKA come from the germline V gene (reference sequence).

The chain carries TRBV5-1 and TRBJ2-1, with 14 nucleotides matching TRBD2. V lost 6 bases to trimming and J lost 6 bases; unmatched junction nucleotides: 2. Germline assignment: CDR1 SGHRS and CDR2 YFSETQ. The CDR3 length is 14 residues. DNA for the CDR3: TGCGCCAGCAAGGGGACTAGCGGGAGCAATGAGCAGTTCTTC. This codes for CASKGTSGSNEQFF.

The J gene is TRBJ2-1, the V gene TRBV10-1; weak D call: TRBD1 (6 bases). Germline V gives CDR1 WNHNN, CDR2 SYGVQD (reference sequence). This CDR3 has 11 amino acids. Trimming pared 8 bases from V and 4 bases from J, leaving 6 bases between. The CDR3 protein is CASGQYNEQFF. DNA for the CDR3: TGCGCCAGCGGACAGTACAATGAGCAGTTCTTC.